This T cell receptor beta chain was sequenced in a study of cytomegalovirus exposure and HLA in healthy donors. Across the whole study: In a later analysis, it was reported that the 120 or so validation repertoires had been produced on the same platform as the 690 or so repertoires belonging to the first cohort. Points from the study as a whole: Per published reports, the classifier diagnosed cytomegalovirus status with high specificity and sensitivity. In the 120 or so validation repertoires, around 95% of cluster scores exceeded 0, per a later analysis.

On this clone itself: The antigen remains undetermined.

Germline V lookup: CDR1 SGHNT, CDR2 YYREEE (reference sequence). Losses at the gene ends were 2 bases for V and 7 bases for J; bases not matched to a gene: 12. The CDR3 is 15 amino acids. Assay: immunoSEQ multiplex PCR; the TCRdb copy retains only in-frame clones and omits some. The sample yields 250,000 to 350,000 clones, just over 85% seen once. This sequence joins TRBV5-4 and TRBJ2-7, with 7 bases fitting TRBD2. Specimen: PBMCs. The receptor's source is a woman under 30 in good health and CMV-seronegative. Written as DNA, the CDR3 is TGTGCCAGCAGCTTTGGGGCGGGAGCACCGGGGGAGCAGTACTTC. Its protein is CASSFGAGAPGEQYF.